Following are 3 T cell receptor beta chains from one sample sequenced in a study of blood T cell repertoires in COVID-19 (dated by TCRdb to the early 2020s). Library method: the immunoSEQ multiplex PCR assay. Drawn from immuneACCESS, this table holds only the in-frame rearrangements with V and J called that TCRdb kept. Clones are partly lost; checked studies trace under half to an unresolved V gene and leave the rest unexplained. The table for this sample lists about 280,000 clones; 85% of them were counted only once. The ten largest account for roughly 2.6% of the sample. The sample taken for sequencing was PBMCs or T cells enriched from blood (not recorded which). The source is a woman between 45 and 60 years old who had recovered from COVID-19.

This rearrangement joins TRBV19 to TRBJ1-1, with D tentatively TRBD1 (5 bases). The ends were cut back, 3 bases at V and 1 base at J, with 15 bases in the middle. Germline-derived CDR1 and CDR2 are LNHDA and SQIVND (reference sequence). The CDR3 length is 16 residues. The CDR3 loop reads CASSMPNRRANTEAFF. Written as DNA, the CDR3 is TGTGCCAGTAGTATGCCCAACAGGAGGGCGAACACTGAAGCTTTCTTT.

The V and J genes are TRBV5-1 and TRBJ2-7, with 12 bases that match TRBD2. V shed 4 bases and J 3 bases; nucleotides not matched to a gene: 5. Germline V gene sequence: CDR1 SGHRS, CDR2 YFSETQ. There are 15 residues in the CDR3. CDR3: CASSPTSGGIYEQYF. CDR3 in DNA: TGCGCCAGCAGCCCCACTAGCGGGGGGATCTACGAGCAGTACTTC.

CDR3 region: CASSHPRDRRNYGYTF. The CDR3 DNA sequence: TGCGCCAGCAGCCATCCTCGGGACAGGCGTAACTATGGCTACACCTTC. The chain is built from TRBV4-1 and TRBJ1-2, with 8 bases that match TRBD1. The V segment lost 3 bases and the J segment 1 base; nucleotides outside the gene matches: 7. The CDR3 length is 16 residues. Germline V gene data show CDR1 as MGHRA and CDR2 as YSYEKL.